This T cell receptor beta chain was documented in a study of blood T cell repertoires in COVID-19. Study information: T cells, B-cell-depleted T cells, or PBMCs provided the cDNA or gDNA that served as material.

The CDR3 is 16 residues long. Germline CDR1 and CDR2: MNHNS and SASEGT. V dropped 2 bases and J dropped 0 bases, with 10 bases sitting between them. Original handling: How many nucleated cells were present was estimated from reference gene primer amplification. Some clones are missing from TCRdb's copy, which holds only in-frame ones; the method was immunoSEQ multiplex PCR. The V and J calls and clone size are taken from that table; D and trimming were inferred from the DNA. The table records roughly 48,000 clones, approximately 80% of them present only once. The clonotype comes from a human donor with active or convalescent COVID-19. The donor label of this sample is uncertain. The V gene is TRBV6-1, the J gene TRBJ1-4; D may be TRBD1 (5 bases). Sequencing used peripheral blood. CDR3 residues: CASSEKGTATNEKLFF. Written as DNA, the CDR3 is TGTGCCAGCAGTGAAAAGGGGACTGCAACTAATGAAAAACTGTTTTTT.